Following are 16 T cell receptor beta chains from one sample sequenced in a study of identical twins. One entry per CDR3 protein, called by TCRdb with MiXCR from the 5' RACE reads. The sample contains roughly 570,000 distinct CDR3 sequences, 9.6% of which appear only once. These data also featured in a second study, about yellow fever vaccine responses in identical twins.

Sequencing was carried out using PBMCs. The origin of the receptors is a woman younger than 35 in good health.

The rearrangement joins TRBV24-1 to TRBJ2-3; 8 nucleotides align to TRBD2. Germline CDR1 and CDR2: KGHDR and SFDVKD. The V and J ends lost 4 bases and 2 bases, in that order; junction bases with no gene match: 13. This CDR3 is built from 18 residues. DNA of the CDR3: TGTGCCACCAGTGAATTAGCGGGGCCACCCCTGCTCACAGATACGCAGTATTTT. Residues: CATSELAGPPLLTDTQYF.

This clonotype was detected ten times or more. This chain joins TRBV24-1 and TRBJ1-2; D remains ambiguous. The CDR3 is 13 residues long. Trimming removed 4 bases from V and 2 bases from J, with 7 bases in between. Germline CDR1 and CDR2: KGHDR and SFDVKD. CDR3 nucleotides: TGTGCCACCAGTGAAAGGCCCAACTATGGCTACACCTTC. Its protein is CATSERPNYGYTF.

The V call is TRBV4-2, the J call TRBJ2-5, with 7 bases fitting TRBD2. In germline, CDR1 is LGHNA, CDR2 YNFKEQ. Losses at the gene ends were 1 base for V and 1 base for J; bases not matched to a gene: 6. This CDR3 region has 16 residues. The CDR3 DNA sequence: TGTGCCAGCAGCCAAGGGGATAGCGGGCTCCAAGAGACCCAGTACTTC. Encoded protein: CASSQGDSGLQETQYF.

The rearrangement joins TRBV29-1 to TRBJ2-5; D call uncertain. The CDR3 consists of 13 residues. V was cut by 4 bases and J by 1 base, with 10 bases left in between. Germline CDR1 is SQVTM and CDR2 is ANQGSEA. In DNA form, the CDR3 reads TGCAGCGTTGTGGCAGGAGCCCAAGAGACCCAGTACTTC. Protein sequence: CSVVAGAQETQYF.

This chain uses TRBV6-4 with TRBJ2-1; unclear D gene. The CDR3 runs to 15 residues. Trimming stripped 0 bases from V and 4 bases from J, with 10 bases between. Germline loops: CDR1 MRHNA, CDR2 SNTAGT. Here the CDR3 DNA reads TGTGCCAGCAGTGACTCGGCGGAGACTTACAATGAGCAGTTCTTC. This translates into CASSDSAETYNEQFF.

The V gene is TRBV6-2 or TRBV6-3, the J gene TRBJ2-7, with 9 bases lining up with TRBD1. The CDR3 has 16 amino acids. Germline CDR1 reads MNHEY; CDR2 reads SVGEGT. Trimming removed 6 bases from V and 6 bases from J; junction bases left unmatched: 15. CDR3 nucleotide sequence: TGTGCCAGCAGCCCTACCCCCGGACAGGGGTTAGGCGAGCAGTACTTC. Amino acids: CASSPTPGQGLGEQYF.

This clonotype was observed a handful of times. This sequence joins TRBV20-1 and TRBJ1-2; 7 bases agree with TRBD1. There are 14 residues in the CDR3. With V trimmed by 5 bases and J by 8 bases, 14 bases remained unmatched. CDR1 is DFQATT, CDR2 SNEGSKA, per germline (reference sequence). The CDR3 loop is CSALEETAGGGYTF. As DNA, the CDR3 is TGCAGTGCTTTAGAGGAGACAGCAGGGGGAGGCTACACCTTC.

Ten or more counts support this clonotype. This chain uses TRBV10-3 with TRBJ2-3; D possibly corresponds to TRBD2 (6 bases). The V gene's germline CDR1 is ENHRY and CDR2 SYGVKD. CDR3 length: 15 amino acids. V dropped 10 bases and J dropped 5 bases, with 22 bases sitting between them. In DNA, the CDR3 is TGTGCCAGCATCAGCGGGTCATCGGACGTAGATACGCAGTATTTT. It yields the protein CASISGSSDVDTQYF.

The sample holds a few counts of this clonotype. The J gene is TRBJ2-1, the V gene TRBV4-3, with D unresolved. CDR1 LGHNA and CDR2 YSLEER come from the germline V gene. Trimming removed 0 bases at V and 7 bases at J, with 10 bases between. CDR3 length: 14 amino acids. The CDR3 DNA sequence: TGCGCCAGCAGCCAAGATAGACACCGTAATGAGCAGTTCTTC. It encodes CASSQDRHRNEQFF.

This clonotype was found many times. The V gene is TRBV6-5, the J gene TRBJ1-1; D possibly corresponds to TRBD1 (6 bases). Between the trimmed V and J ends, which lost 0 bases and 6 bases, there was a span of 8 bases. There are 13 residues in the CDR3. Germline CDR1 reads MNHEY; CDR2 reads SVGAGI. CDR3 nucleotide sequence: TGTGCCAGCAGTTACTCCGGACAGTCTGAAGCTTTCTTT. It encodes CASSYSGQSEAFF.

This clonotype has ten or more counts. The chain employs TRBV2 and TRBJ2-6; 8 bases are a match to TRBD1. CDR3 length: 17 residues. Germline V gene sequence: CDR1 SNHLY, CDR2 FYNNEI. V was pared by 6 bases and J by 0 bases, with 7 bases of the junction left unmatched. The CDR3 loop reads CASSTTGDLSGANVLTF. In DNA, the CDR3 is TGTGCCAGCAGCACGACAGGGGATCTCTCTGGGGCCAACGTCCTGACTTTC.

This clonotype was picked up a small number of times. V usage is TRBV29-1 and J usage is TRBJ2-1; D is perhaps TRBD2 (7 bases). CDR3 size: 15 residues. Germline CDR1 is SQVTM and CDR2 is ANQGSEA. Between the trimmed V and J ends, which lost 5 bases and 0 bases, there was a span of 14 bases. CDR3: CSVTGGQSSYNEQFF. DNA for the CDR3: TGCAGCGTTACGGGGGGCCAAAGCTCCTACAATGAGCAGTTCTTC.

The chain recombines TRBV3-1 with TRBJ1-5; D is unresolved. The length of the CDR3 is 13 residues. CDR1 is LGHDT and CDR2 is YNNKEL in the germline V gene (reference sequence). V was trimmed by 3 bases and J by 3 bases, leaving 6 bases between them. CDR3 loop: CASSHATNQPQHF. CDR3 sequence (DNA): TGTGCCAGCAGCCATGCCACCAATCAGCCCCAGCATTTT. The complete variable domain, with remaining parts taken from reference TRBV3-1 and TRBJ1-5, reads DTAVSQTPKYLVTQMGNDKSIKCEQNLGHDTMYWYKQDSKKFLKIMFSYNNKELIINETVPNRFSPKSPDKAHLNLHINSLELGDSAVYFCASSHATNQPQHFGDGTRLSIL.

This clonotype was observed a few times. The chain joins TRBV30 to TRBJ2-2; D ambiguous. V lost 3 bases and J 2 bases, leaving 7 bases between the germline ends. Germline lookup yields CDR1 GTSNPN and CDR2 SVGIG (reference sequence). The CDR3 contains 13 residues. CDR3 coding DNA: TGTGCCTGGAGGAACGGTAACACCGGGGAGCTGTTTTTT. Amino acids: CAWRNGNTGELFF.

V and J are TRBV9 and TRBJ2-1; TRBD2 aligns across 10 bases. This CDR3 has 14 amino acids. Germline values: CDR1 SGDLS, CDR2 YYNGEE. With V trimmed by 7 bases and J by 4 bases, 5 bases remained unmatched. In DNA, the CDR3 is TGTGCCAGCGAGGGTAGCGGGGGGTACAATGAGCAGTTCTTC. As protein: CASEGSGGYNEQFF.

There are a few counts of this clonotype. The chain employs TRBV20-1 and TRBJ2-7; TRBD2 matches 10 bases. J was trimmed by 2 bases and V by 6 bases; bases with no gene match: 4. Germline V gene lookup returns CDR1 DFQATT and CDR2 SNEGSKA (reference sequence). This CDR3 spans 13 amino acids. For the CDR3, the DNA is TGCAGTGCCCAGAGCGGGAGGGCCTACGAGCAGTACTTC. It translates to CSAQSGRAYEQYF.